This passage covers 15 T cell receptor beta chains from one sample sequenced in a study of T-cell reconstitution after alpha-beta-depleted transplantation in children. Preparation of the TCRbeta library used unique molecular identifiers. Each CDR3 protein gets one entry after TCRdb re-called the PCR reads with MiXCR. This table holds about 400,000 distinct CDR3 sequences, roughly 17% found once. The sequences come from PBMCs, mostly from graft donor cells, collected 360 days after TCRalphabeta/CD19-depleted stem cell transplant. The receptors shown here come from a boy under three years old who had a stem cell transplant for Wiskott-Aldrich syndrome, so the T cells may come from the graft donor.

This chain connects TRBV11-2 to TRBJ2-3; 8 bases fit TRBD2. The trim removed 2 bases at V and 1 base at J, leaving 17 bases unmatched. This CDR3 is 20 amino acids long. The germline gives CDR1 SGHAT, CDR2 FQNNGV. The CDR3 spells CASSLYRAGTRIPRTDTQYF. The CDR3 DNA follows: TGTGCCAGCAGCTTATATAGGGCCGGGACTAGGATACCCCGCACAGATACGCAGTATTTT.

This clonotype was detected a few times. The chain is built from TRBV6-5 and TRBJ1-2, with D maybe TRBD1 (6 bases). Germline CDR1 reads MNHEY; CDR2 reads SVGAGI. This CDR3 is built from 13 residues. V dropped 0 bases and J dropped 4 bases, with 6 bases sitting between them. The CDR3 coding sequence is TGTGCCAGCAGTTACTCGACAGGCTATGGCTACACCTTC. The encoded protein is CASSYSTGYGYTF.

This clonotype was detected only a few times. The V gene is TRBV30, the J gene TRBJ2-3; 8 bases are a match to TRBD2. J gave up 2 bases and V 3 bases, and 1 base lay outside the gene matches. Germline V gene data show CDR1 as GTSNPN and CDR2 as SVGIG (reference sequence). The CDR3 is 13 amino acids. The CDR3, as DNA: TGTGCCTGGAGACTAGCGGTCACAGATACGCAGTATTTT. Translating it yields CAWRLAVTDTQYF. Full variable domain (missing parts from reference TRBV30 and TRBJ2-3): SQTIHQWPATLVQPVGSPLSLECTVEGTSNPNLYWYRQAAGRGLQLLFYSVGIGQISSEVPQNLSASRPQDRQFILSSKKLLLSDSGFYLCAWRLAVTDTQYFGPGTRLTVL.

The chain uses TRBV5-1 and TRBJ1-1; a weak D match, TRBD1 (6 bases). The CDR3 totals 16 residues. Deletions cut 0 bases from V and 0 bases from J, with 12 bases between. Germline CDR1 is SGHRS and CDR2 is YFSETQ. The CDR3 reads CASSLVRGAMNTEAFF. The CDR3 DNA reads as TGCGCCAGCAGCTTGGTACGGGGGGCCATGAACACTGAAGCTTTCTTT.

The rearrangement links TRBV18 to TRBJ2-7; 9 positions agree with TRBD2. V lost 3 bases to trimming and J lost 2 bases; unmatched junction nucleotides: 5. Germline V gene sequence: CDR1 KGHSH, CDR2 LQKENI. CDR3 size: 15 residues. The CDR3 loop is CASSPSGTSPYEQYF. The CDR3, as DNA: TGTGCCAGCTCACCCTCCGGGACTAGCCCCTACGAGCAGTACTTC.

The chain is built from TRBV24-1 and TRBJ2-1, with D perhaps given as TRBD1 or TRBD2 (5 bases each). This CDR3 spans 18 amino acids. Trimming cost V 3 bases and J 1 base, with 18 bases left between them. The germline CDR1 and CDR2 sequences are KGHDR and SFDVKD. CDR3 DNA: TGTGCCACCAGTGATGTGACCGGGACCGTGACTTCCTACAATGAGCAGTTCTTC. Protein: CATSDVTGTVTSYNEQFF.

The sample holds a few counts of this clonotype. V is TRBV28 and J is TRBJ2-5; 12 nucleotides align to TRBD2. Germline lookup yields CDR1 MDHEN and CDR2 SYDVKM. Losses at the gene ends were 1 base for V and 2 bases for J; bases not matched to a gene: 2. The CDR3 spans 16 residues. The CDR3 bases are TGTGCCAGCAGTTTATCTCTAGCGGGAGGGCAAGAGACCCAGTACTTC. This codes for CASSLSLAGGQETQYF.

Only a few counts were recorded for this clonotype. The chain joins TRBV2 to TRBJ2-1, with unresolved D. The length of the CDR3 is 14 residues. V was trimmed by 6 bases and J by 4 bases, leaving 13 bases between them. The germline V gene has CDR1 SNHLY and CDR2 FYNNEI. The CDR3 is CASSRRPHYNEQFF. The CDR3, as DNA: TGTGCCAGCAGCCGTAGGCCACATTACAATGAGCAGTTCTTC.

This chain connects TRBV7-2 to TRBJ2-7; maybe TRBD2 (5 bases). The germline V gene encodes CDR1 SGHTA and CDR2 FQGNSA. The CDR3 is made up of 15 amino acids. The germline V and J ends were trimmed by 5 bases and 0 bases, with 14 bases remaining between them. The CDR3 sequence: CASSPRPGISYEQYF. CDR3 nucleotide sequence: TGTGCCAGCAGCCCCAGGCCCGGGATCTCCTACGAGCAGTACTTC.

CDR3 residues: CASSLRSGLADTGELFF. CDR3 coding DNA: TGTGCCAGCAGTCTAAGGTCAGGGCTAGCGGACACCGGGGAGCTGTTTTTT. The genes are TRBV7-6 and TRBJ2-2; 7 nucleotides align to TRBD2. Germline values: CDR1 SGHVS, CDR2 FNYEAQ. The CDR3 length is 17 residues. V lost 6 bases and J lost 3; bases outside the gene matches: 13.

Concerning this clonotype: The junction does not match germline at one end; this may be a read error. J is TRBJ2-5 and V is TRBV7-2; D is uncertain. CDR1 and CDR2 (germline): SGHTA, FQGNSA. The CDR3 has 13 amino acids. CDR3 sequence: CVSSIYSGETQYF. The CDR3 coding sequence is TGTGTCAGCAGCATCTACAGTGGAGAGACCCAGTACTTC.

The J gene is TRBJ2-5, the V gene TRBV7-8; TRBD2 matches 7 bases. Germline V gives CDR1 SGHVS, CDR2 FQNEAQ. This CDR3 comprises 16 residues. V was clipped by 2 bases and J by 4 bases; unmatched bases: 10. The CDR3 DNA sequence: TGTGCCAGCAGCTTACCAAACGGGAGGTTGGGAGAGACCCAGTACTTC. Amino acid sequence: CASSLPNGRLGETQYF.

The V gene is TRBV29-1, the J gene TRBJ1-1; 8 positions agree with TRBD1. CDR3 length: 13 amino acids. The germline V gene has CDR1 SQVTM and CDR2 ANQGSEA. The CDR3 spells CIDRGRLGTEAFF. CDR3 bases: TGCATCGACAGGGGACGCCTAGGCACTGAAGCTTTCTTT.

The table lists this clonotype with a few counts. The CDR3, as DNA: TGTGCCAGCAGCTTGATTCTCGGCCCCCTCAAGTCCTACGAGCAGTACTTC. It translates to CASSLILGPLKSYEQYF. The rearrangement links TRBV7-2 to TRBJ2-7; D gene uncertain. The length of the CDR3 is 17 residues. Germline V gives CDR1 SGHTA, CDR2 FQGNSA. The ends were cut back, 3 bases at V and 1 base at J, with 19 bases in the middle.

CDR3 loop: CASSPRGVAGNIQYF. The CDR3 nucleotides read TGTGCCAGCAGCCCCCGGGGGGTAGCGGGGAACATTCAGTACTTC. This chain links TRBV5-5 with TRBJ2-4, with TRBD2 matching 8 bases. The CDR3 loop spans 15 amino acids. Trimming took 4 bases from V and 7 from J; bases not matched to a gene: 10. Germline V CDR1 and CDR2: SGHKS, YYEKEE (reference sequence).